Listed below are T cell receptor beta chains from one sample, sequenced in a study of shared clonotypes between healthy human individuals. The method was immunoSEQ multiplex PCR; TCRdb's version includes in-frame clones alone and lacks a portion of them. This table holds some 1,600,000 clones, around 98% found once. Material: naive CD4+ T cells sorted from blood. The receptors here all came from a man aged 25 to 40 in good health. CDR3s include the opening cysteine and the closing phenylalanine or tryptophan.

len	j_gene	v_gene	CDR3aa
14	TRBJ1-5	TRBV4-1	CASSQTGFDQPQHF
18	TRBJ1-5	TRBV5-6	CASSLQSLASTGYQPQHF
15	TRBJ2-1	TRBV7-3	CASSLGLAEYNEQFF
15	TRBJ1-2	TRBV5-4	CASSLPGQGAYGYTF
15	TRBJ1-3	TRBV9	CASSPRTGGLNTIYF
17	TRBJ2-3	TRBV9	CASSVAFTSGSADTQYF
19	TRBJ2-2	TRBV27	CASIRFTVAGGPNTGELFF
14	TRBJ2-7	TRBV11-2	CASSLTTGPHEQYF
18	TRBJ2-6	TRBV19	CASSPRWGAVSGANVLTF
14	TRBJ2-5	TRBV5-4	CASRVELGDETQYF
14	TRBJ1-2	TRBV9	CASSLGDREYGYTF
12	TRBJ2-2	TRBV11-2	CASLEYTGELFF
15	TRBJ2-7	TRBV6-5	CASSYSGISSYEQYF
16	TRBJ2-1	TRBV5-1	CASSSYSDVRNNEQFF
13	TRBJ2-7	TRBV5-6	CASSLGPTYEQYF
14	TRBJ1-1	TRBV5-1	CASSLDRVITEAFF
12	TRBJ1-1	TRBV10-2	CASSESHLRAFF
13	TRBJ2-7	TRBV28	CASRSPPNYEQYF
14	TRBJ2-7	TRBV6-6	CASSRPDSSYEQYF
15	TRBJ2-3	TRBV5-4	CASREPGLALDTQYF
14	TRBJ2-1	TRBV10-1	CASSGLVSSNEQFF
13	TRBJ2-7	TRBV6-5	CASSQGGVKEQYF
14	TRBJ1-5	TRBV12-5	CASGLGQGNQPQHF
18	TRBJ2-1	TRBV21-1	CASRGRRGFIRINNEQFF
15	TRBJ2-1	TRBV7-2	CASSLGGAVYNEQFF
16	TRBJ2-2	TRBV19	CASKEGLAGQTGELFF
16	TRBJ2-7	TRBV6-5	CASSYSSIQASYEQYF
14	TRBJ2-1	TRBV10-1	CASSGGLEYNEQFF
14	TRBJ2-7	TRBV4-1	CASSQRQPSYEQYF
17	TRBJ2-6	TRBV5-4	CASSLGGRSAGANVLTF
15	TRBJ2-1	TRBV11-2	CASRDVRRRDNEQFF
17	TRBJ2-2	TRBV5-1	CASSEFKIDRETGELFF
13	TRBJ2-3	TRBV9	CASSLQVIDTQYF
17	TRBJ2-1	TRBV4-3	CASSQKGGTGSYNEQFF
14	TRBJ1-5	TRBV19	CASSGDPRGQPQHF
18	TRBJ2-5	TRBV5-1	CASSSPLPWDSEGETQYF
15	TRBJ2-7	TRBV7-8	CASSPRTGLGYEQYF
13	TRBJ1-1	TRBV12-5	CASGLGINTEAFF
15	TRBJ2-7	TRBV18	CASSPRLAGPPEQYF
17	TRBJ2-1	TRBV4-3	CASSLTSGTSSYNEQFF
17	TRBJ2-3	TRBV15	CATSRDLRTSHTDTQYF
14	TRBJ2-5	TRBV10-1	CASSESGLRETQYF